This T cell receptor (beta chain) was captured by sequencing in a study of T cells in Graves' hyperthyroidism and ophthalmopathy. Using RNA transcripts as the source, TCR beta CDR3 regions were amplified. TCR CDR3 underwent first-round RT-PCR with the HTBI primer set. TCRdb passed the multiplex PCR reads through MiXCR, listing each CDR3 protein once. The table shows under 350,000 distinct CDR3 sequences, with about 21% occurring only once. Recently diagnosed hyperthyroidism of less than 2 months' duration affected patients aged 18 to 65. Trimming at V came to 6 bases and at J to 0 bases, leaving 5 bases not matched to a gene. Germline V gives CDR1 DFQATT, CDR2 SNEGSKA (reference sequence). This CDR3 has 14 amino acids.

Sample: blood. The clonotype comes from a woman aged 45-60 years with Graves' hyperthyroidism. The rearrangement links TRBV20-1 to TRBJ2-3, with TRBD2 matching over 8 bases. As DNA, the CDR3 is TGCAGTGCAACGCGGGGGGAAAGCACAGATACGCAGTATTTT. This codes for CSATRGESTDTQYF.